Below are 9 T cell receptor beta chains sequenced from a single sample in a study of beta chain features in type 1 diabetes. Since all of the isolated RNA was reverse transcribed, expressed TCRB transcripts were what got sequenced. Profiling relied on immunoSEQ multiplex PCR, and the TCRdb table lists in-frame clones only, not all of them. The data hold a few hundred thousand clones, with around 26% observed a single time. Sequencing input: central memory CD4+ T cells from blood. The receptors stem from a man in his thirties or forties in good health.

A few counts support this clone. CDR3 coding DNA: TGTGCCTGGACGAGGGGCCCGGGGTCCCAGCAGTACTTC. Protein: CAWTRGPGSQQYF. V and J are TRBV30 and TRBJ2-7; tentatively, D is TRBD1 or TRBD2 (5 bases each). Trimming left V 4 bases short and J 8 bases short, with 18 bases between. Germline CDR1 reads GTSNPN; CDR2 reads SVGIG (reference sequence). This CDR3 spans 13 amino acids.

Turning to this clone: A much larger clone sits a single nucleotide away, making a read error possible. V gene TRBV25-1 combines with J gene TRBJ2-1; TRBD2 aligns across 10 bases. Germline lookup yields CDR1 MGHDK and CDR2 SYGVNS. J gave up 6 bases and V 6 bases, and 8 bases lay outside the gene matches. The CDR3 length is 15 residues. CDR3 protein: CASSESGRVSNEQFF. The CDR3 DNA reads TGTGCCAGCAGCGAGAGCGGGAGGGTTTCCAATGAGCAGTTCTTC.

This chain connects TRBV9 to TRBJ2-1, with a tentative D call TRBD1 (6 bases). V lost 0 bases and J 1 base, leaving 11 bases between the germline ends. The CDR3 sequence is 16 residues long. The V gene's germline CDR1 is SGDLS and CDR2 YYNGEE. This CDR3 is CASSVDGTPSYNEQFF. The CDR3, as DNA: TGTGCCAGCAGCGTAGATGGGACACCTTCCTACAATGAGCAGTTCTTC.

The chain couples TRBV7-2 to TRBJ2-1; 7 nucleotides match TRBD2. The CDR3 is 15 amino acids. The germline V gene has CDR1 SGHTA and CDR2 FQGNSA. The trim removed 7 bases at V and 1 base at J, leaving 7 bases unmatched. The CDR3 DNA sequence: TGTGCCAGCACAACTAGCGCAACTTCCTACAATGAGCAGTTCTTC. Its translation: CASTTSATSYNEQFF.

CDR3 coding DNA: TGTGCCAGCAGCGTCTCGTTCGGGTCCTCAGTGGGCTACACCTTC. Translating gives CASSVSFGSSVGYTF. V is TRBV9 and J is TRBJ1-2; D unresolved. Trimming stripped 2 bases from V and 8 bases from J, with 19 bases between. Germline loops: CDR1 SGDLS, CDR2 YYNGEE. The CDR3 runs to 15 residues.

V usage is TRBV2 and J usage is TRBJ2-5, with D perhaps TRBD2 (5 bases). V lost 9 bases, J lost 1 base, and 15 bases lay in between. Germline V lookup: CDR1 SNHLY, CDR2 FYNNEI. CDR3 size: 14 residues. CDR3 sequence (DNA): TGTGCCAGTTTCGGAGGAGGCGGCCAAGAGACCCAGTACTTC. The encoded protein is CASFGGGGQETQYF.

The chain uses TRBV29-1 and TRBJ1-6; 9 bases match TRBD1. Germline CDR1 is SQVTM and CDR2 is ANQGSEA. Germline trimming cut 5 bases from V and 2 bases from J; bases unmatched to any gene: 1. The length of the CDR3 is 14 residues. Here the CDR3 reads CSVRQGAYNSPLHF. The CDR3 nucleotides are TGCAGCGTTCGACAGGGGGCCTATAATTCACCCCTCCACTTT.

This clone turned up a few times. This chain joins TRBV19 and TRBJ2-2, with D maybe TRBD2 (6 bases). The germline V gene has CDR1 LNHDA and CDR2 SQIVND (reference sequence). V was pared by 9 bases and J by 4 bases, with 9 bases between. The CDR3 is 12 amino acids. CDR3 sequence: CASGGFTGELFF. The DNA for the CDR3 is TGTGCCAGCGGGGGTTTCACCGGGGAGCTGTTTTTT. Full variable domain (rest looked up from reference TRBV19 and TRBJ2-2): DGGITQSPKYLFRKEGQNVTLSCEQNLNHDAMYWYRQDPGQGLRLIYYSQIVNDFQKGDIAEGYSVSREKKESFPLTVTSAQKNPTAFYLCASGGFTGELFFGEGSRLTVL.

The V and J genes are TRBV5-1 and TRBJ1-1; D is undetermined. The CDR3 covers 13 residues. V dropped 0 bases and J dropped 6 bases, with 9 bases sitting between them. Per germline, CDR1 SGHRS and CDR2 YFSETQ. The CDR3 spells CASSLGFRAEAFF. CDR3 bases: TGCGCCAGCAGCTTGGGGTTCCGTGCTGAAGCTTTCTTT.